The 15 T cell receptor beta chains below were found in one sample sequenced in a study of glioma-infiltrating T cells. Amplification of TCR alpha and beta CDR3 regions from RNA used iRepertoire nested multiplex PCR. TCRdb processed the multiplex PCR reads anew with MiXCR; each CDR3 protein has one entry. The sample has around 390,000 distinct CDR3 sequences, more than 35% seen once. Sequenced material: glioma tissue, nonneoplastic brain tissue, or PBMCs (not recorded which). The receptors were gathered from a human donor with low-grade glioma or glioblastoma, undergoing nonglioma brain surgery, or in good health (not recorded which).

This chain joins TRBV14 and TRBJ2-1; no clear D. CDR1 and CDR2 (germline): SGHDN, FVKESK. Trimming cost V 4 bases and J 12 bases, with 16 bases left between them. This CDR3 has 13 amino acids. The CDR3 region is CASSPRQTVGQFF. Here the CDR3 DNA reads TGTGCCAGCAGCCCTCGACAAACAGTTGGGCAGTTCTTC.

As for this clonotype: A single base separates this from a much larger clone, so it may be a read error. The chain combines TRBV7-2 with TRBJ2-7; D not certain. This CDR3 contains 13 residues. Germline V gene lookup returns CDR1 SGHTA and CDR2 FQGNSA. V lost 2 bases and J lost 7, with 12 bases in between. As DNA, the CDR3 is TGTGCCAGCAGCTTAAGGCAAGAATTAGAGCAGTACTTC. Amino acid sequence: CASSLRQELEQYF.

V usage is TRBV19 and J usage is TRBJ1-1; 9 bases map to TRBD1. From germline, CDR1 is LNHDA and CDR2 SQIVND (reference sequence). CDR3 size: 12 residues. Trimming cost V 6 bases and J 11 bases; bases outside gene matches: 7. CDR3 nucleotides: TGTGCCAGTAGAGGGACAGGGTCTTACGCTTTCTTT. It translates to CASRGTGSYAFF. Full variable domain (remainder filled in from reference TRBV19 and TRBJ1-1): DGGITQSPKYLFRKEGQNVTLSCEQNLNHDAMYWYRQDPGQGLRLIYYSQIVNDFQKGDIAEGYSVSREKKESFPLTVTSAQKNPTAFYLCASRGTGSYAFFGQGTRLTVV.

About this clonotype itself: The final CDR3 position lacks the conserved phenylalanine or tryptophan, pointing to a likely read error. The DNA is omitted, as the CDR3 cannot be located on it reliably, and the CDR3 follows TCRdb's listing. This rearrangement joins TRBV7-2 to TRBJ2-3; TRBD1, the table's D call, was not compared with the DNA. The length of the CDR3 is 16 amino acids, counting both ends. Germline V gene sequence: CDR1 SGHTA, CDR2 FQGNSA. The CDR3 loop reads CASSLAQVTSTDTRYS.

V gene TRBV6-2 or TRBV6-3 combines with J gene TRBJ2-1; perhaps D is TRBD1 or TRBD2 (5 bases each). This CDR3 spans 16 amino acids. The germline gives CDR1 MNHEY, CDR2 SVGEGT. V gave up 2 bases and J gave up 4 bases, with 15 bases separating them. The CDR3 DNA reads TGTGCCAGCAGTTACCGCCCTGGGACGGATTACAATGAGCAGTTCTTC. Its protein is CASSYRPGTDYNEQFF.

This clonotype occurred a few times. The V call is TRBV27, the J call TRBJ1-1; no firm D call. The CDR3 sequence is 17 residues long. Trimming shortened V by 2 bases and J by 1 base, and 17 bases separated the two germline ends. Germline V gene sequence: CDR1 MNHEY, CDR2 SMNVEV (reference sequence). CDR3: CASSLGISRWRNTEAFF. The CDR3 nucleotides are TGTGCCAGCAGTTTAGGGATTAGCAGATGGAGGAACACTGAAGCTTTCTTT.

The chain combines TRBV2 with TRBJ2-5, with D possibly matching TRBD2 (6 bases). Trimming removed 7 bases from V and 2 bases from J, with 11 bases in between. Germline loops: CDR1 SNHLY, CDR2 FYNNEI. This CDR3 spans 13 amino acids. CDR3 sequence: CASKIGGQETQYF. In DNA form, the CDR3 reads TGTGCCAGCAAGATCGGGGGACAAGAGACCCAGTACTTC.

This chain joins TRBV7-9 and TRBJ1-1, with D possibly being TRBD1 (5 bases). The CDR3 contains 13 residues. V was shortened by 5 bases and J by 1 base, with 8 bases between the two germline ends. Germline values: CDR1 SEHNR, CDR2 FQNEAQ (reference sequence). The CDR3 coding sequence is TGTGCCAGCAGCCGCACAGGGAACACTGAAGCTTTCTTT. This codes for CASSRTGNTEAFF.

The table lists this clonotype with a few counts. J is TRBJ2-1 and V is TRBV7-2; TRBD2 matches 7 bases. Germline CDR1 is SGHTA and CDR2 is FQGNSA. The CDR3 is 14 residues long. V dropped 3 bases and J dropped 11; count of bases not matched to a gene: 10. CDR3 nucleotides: TGTGCCAGCAGCTTGGTTAGCGGGCAGGATCAGCAGTTCTTC. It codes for CASSLVSGQDQQFF.

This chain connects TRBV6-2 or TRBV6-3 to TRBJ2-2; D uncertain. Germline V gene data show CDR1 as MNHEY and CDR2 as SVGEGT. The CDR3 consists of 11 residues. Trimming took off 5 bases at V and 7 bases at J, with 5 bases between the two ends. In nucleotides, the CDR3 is TGTGCCAGCAGTCGAAACGGGGAGCTGTTTTTT. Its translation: CASSRNGELFF.

The CDR3 spells CASSGVWGGNQPQHF. CDR3 sequence (DNA): TGTGCCAGCAGCGGGGTCTGGGGAGGCAATCAGCCCCAGCATTTT. V usage is TRBV7-6 and J usage is TRBJ1-5; D not resolved. The CDR3 has 15 residues. Germline V lookup: CDR1 SGHVS, CDR2 FNYEAQ. V was cut by 5 bases and J by 2 bases, with 13 bases left in between.

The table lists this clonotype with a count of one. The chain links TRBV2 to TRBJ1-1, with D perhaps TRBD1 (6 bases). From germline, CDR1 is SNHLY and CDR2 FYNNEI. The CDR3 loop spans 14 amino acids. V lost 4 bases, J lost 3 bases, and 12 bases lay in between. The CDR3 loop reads CASSVAKGDTEAFF. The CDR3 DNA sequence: TGTGCCAGCAGTGTGGCCAAGGGGGACACTGAAGCTTTCTTT.

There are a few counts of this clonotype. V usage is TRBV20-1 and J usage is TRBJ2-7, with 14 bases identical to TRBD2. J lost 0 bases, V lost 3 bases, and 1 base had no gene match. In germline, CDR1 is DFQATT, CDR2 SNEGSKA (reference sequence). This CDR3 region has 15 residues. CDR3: CSASGTSGSSYEQYF. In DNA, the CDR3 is TGCAGTGCTAGTGGGACTAGCGGGAGCTCCTACGAGCAGTACTTC.

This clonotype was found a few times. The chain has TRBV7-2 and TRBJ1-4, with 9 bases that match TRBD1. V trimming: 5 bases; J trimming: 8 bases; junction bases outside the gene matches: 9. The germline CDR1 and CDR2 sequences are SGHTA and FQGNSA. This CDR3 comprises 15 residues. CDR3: CASSTRTGEGEKLFF. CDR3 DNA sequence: TGTGCCAGCAGCACCAGGACAGGGGAAGGGGAAAAACTGTTTTTT.

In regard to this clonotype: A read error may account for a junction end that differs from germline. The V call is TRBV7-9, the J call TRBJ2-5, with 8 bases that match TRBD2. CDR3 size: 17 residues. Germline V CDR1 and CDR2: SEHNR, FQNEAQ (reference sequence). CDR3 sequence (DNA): TGTGCCAGCGGCTTTCGCGGGAGGCCCTATCTCGGGGAGACCCAGTACTTC. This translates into CASGFRGRPYLGETQYF.